This T cell receptor (beta chain) was recorded in a study of T cells in narcolepsy. The CDR3 consists of 13 residues. CDR1 is SGHTA, CDR2 FQGNSA, per germline. Trimming cost V 0 bases and J 4 bases, with 4 bases left between them. The assay was immunoSEQ multiplex PCR, and TCRdb's table has in-frame clones only and misses some. The table lists tens of thousands of clones, about nine tenths of them singletons. Sequencing was done on a sample of CD45RA- memory CD4+ T cells from PBMCs. This chain links TRBV7-2 with TRBJ2-1; no clear D gene. The receptor comes from a human donor with narcolepsy. The CDR3 here is CASSLAQYNEQFF. The CDR3 DNA is TGTGCCAGCAGCTTAGCACAGTACAATGAGCAGTTCTTC. Combining the CDR3 with reference TRBV7-2 and TRBJ2-1 gives the whole variable domain GAGVSQSPSNKVTEKGKDVELRCDPISGHTALYWYRQSLGQGLEFLIYFQGNSAPDKSGLPSDRFSAERTGGSVSTLTIQRTQQEDSAVYLCASSLAQYNEQFFGPGTRLTVL.